This record covers a single TCR beta chain. The antigen is undetermined. Profiled with immunoSEQ multiplex PCR; TCRdb holds only in-frame clones, not every one. The sample has 85,000 to 120,000 clones; around 90% are singletons. The data originate from a study of cytomegalovirus exposure and HLA in healthy donors. Whole-study results and caveats: The listing of roughly 160 TCR beta chains classed them as cytomegalovirus-associated.

The germline V gene encodes CDR1 LGHNA and CDR2 YSLEER. Trimming pared 6 bases from V and 7 bases from J, leaving 15 bases between. The CDR3 runs to 13 residues. This sequence originates from a woman aged 18-29 years in good health and CMV-seropositive. V is TRBV4-3 and J is TRBJ1-2; D is unresolved. Sequenced sample: PBMCs. The CDR3 reads CASRTPGISGYTF. The CDR3 DNA reads TGCGCCAGCAGAACCCCGGGGATCTCTGGCTACACCTTC.